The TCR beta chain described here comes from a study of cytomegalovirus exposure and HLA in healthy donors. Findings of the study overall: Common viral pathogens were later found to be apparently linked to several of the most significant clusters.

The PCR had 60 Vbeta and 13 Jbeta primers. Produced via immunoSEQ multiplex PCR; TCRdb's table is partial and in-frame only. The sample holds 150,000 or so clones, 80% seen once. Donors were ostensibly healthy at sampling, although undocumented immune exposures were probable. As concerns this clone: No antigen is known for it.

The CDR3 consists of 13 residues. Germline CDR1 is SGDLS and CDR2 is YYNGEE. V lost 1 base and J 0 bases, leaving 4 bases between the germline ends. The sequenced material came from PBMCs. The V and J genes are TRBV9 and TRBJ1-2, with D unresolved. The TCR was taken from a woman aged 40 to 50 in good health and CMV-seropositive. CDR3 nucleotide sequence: TGTGCCAGCAGCGTAAACTCTAACTATGGCTACACCTTC. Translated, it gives CASSVNSNYGYTF.